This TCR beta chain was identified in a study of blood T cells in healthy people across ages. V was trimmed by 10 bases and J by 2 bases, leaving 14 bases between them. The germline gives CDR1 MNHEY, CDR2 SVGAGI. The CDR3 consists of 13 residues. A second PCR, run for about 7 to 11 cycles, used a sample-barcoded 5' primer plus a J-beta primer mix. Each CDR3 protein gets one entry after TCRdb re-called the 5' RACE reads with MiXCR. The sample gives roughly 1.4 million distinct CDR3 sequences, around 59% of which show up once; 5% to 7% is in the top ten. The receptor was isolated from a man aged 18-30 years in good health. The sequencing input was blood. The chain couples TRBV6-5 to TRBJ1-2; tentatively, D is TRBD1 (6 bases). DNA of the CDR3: TGTGCCACTGCTAGGGGACAAAACTATGGCTACACCTTC. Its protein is CATARGQNYGYTF.